Shown below are 5 T cell receptor beta chains from a single sample sequenced in a study of spatial heterogeneity in lung cancer. Time point of the sample: sample taken at primary tumor resection. MiXCR, run by TCRdb on the 5' RACE reads, gives a single entry per CDR3 protein. The table lists more than 60,000 distinct CDR3 sequences, around 7.3% of them singletons. Sequencing used PBMCs, obtained at surgery. Receptor source: a male donor with early-stage non-small cell lung cancer.

This clonotype has ten or more counts. The chain employs TRBV20-1 and TRBJ2-7; D is unclear. V gave up 2 bases and J gave up 1 base, with 6 bases separating them. The length of the CDR3 is 12 residues. Germline V lookup: CDR1 DFQATT, CDR2 SNEGSKA (reference sequence). The CDR3 spells CSARQVSYEQYF. Here the CDR3 DNA reads TGCAGTGCTAGACAGGTTTCCTACGAGCAGTACTTC.

This clonotype was picked up many times. The rearrangement joins TRBV5-4 to TRBJ1-1; unclear D gene. Germline values: CDR1 SGHNT, CDR2 YYREEE (reference sequence). V was shortened by 5 bases and J by 1 base, with 9 bases between the two germline ends. The CDR3 spans 13 residues. The CDR3 spells CASRQEPNTEAFF. For the CDR3, the DNA is TGTGCCAGCAGGCAAGAACCGAACACTGAAGCTTTCTTT.

This clonotype was observed many times. The J gene is TRBJ2-1, the V gene TRBV3-1; weak D call: TRBD1 (6 bases). This CDR3 comprises 13 residues. Looked up from germline, CDR1 is LGHDT and CDR2 is YNNKEL (reference sequence). Trimming took off 1 base at V and 7 bases at J, with 8 bases between the two ends. The CDR3 nucleotides read TGTGCCAGCAGCCAAGTACAGGGAAATGAGCAGTTCTTC. Translation gives CASSQVQGNEQFF.

This clonotype showed up many times. The J gene is TRBJ2-2, the V gene TRBV21-1; the table's D call of TRBD2 was not tested on the DNA. TRBV21-1 is an annotated pseudogene. The CDR3 has 16 residues. CDR3 sequence: CASTPRGVPDTGELFF. Here the CDR3 DNA reads TGTGCCAGCACCCCTCGCGGGGTCCCCGACACCGGGGAGCTGTTTTTT.

This clonotype was found many times. The J gene is TRBJ2-7, the V gene TRBV12-3 or TRBV12-4, with TRBD1 matching over 8 bases. The junction had 9 bases not matched to a gene; V was cut back by 5 bases and J by 3 bases. This CDR3 is built from 15 residues. CDR3 protein: CASSNPDRGLYEQYF. CDR3 nucleotides: TGTGCCAGCAGTAACCCAGACAGGGGCCTCTACGAGCAGTACTTC.